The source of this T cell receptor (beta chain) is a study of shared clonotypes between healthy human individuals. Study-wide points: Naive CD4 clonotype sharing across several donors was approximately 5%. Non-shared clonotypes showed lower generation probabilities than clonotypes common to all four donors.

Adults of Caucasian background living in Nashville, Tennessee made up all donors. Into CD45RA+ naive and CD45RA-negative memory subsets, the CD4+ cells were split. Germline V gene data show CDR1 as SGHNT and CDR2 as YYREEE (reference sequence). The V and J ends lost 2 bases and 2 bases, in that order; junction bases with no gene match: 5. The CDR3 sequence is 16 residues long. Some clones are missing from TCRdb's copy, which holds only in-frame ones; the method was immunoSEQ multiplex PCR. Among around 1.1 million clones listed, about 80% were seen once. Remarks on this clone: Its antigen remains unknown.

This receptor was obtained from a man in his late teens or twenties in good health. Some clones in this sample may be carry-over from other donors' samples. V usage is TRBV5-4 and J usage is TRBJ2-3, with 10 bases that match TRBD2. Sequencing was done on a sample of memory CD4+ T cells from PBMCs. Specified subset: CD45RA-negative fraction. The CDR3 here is CASSLRSGRNTDTQYF. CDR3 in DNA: TGTGCCAGCAGCTTACGTAGCGGGAGGAACACAGATACGCAGTATTTT.